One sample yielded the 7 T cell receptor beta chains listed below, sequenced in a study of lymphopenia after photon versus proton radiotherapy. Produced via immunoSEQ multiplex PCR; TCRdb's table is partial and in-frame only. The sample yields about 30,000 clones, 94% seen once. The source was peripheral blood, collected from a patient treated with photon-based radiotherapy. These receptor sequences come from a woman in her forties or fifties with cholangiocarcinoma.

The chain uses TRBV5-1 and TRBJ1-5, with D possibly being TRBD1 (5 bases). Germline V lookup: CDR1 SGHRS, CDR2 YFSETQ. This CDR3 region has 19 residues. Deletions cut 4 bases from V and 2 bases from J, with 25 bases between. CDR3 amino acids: CASSHWAGGGVFGNQPQHF. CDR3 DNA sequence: TGCGCCAGCAGCCACTGGGCGGGGGGGGGAGTTTTTGGCAATCAGCCCCAGCATTTT.

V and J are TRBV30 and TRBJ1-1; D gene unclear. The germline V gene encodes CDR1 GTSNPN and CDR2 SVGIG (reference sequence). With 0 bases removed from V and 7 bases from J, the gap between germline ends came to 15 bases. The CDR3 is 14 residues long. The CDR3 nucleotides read TGTGCCTGGAGTGTACCGAGGCAAAAGGGTGAAGCTTTCTTT. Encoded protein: CAWSVPRQKGEAFF.

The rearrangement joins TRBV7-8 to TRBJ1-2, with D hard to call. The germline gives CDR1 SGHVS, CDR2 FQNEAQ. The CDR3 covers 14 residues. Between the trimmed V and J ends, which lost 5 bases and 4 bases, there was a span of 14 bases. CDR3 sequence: CASSVGGSGYGYTF. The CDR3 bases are TGTGCCAGCAGCGTAGGAGGGTCGGGCTATGGCTACACCTTC.

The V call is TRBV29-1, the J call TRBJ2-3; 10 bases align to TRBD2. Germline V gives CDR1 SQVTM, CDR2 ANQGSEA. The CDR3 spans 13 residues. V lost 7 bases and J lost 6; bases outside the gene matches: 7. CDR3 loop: CSASLAGVDTQYF. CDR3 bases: TGCAGCGCTAGCCTAGCGGGGGTTGATACGCAGTATTTT.

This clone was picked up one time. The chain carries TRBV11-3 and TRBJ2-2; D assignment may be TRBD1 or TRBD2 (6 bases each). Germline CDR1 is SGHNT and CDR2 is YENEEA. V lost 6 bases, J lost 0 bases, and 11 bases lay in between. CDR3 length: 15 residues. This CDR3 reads CASSKGGTNTGELFF. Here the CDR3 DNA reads TGTGCCAGCAGTAAAGGGGGGACGAACACCGGGGAGCTGTTTTTT.

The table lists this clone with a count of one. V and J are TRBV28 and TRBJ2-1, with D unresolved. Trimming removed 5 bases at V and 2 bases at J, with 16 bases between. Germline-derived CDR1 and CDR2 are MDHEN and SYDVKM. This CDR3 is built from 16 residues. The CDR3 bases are TGTGCCAGCAGTCCTTCCAGCCGTCCTACCTACAATGAGCAGTTCTTC. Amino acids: CASSPSSRPTYNEQFF.

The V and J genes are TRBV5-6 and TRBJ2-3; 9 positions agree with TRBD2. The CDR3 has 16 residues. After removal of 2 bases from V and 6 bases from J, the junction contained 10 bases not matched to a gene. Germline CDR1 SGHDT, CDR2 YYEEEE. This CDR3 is CASSLSGGPLRDTQYF. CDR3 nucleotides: TGTGCCAGCAGCTTAAGCGGGGGGCCCCTTAGGGATACGCAGTATTTT.